This T cell receptor beta chain is from a study of regulatory T cells in long-lasting Graves disease. The wider study: Antithyroid drug use was under 3 months in newly diagnosed Graves' patients.

The time point is: newly diagnosed GD, antithyroid drugs for less than 3 months. There was RNA extracted from PBMCs, and the TCR library was made from it. As concerns this clonotype: No antigen is known for it.

Broader study findings: Newly diagnosed disease favored TRBV20-1 and TRBJ2-1 over persistent disease.

Looked up from germline, CDR1 is SEHNR and CDR2 is FQNEAQ (reference sequence). Unmatched junction bases numbered 7, after V lost 1 base and J lost 5 bases. This CDR3 region has 16 residues. Arm-PCR of CDR3 regions and iRepertoire HTBI primers were the basis on which TCR beta libraries were built. In the original processing: Among the samples, 60 or so TRBV and approximately 13 TRBJ segments were identified. TCRdb analysed the multiplex PCR reads with MiXCR anew, one entry per CDR3 protein. These V and J calls derive from TCRdb rather than the authors' analysis. The data hold 200,000 to 300,000 distinct CDR3 sequences, with over 20% observed a single time.

The clonotype originates from a female donor with Graves disease. The chain is built from TRBV7-9 and TRBJ2-3; 9 bases match TRBD2. The material was peripheral blood mononuclear cells (PBMCs), obtained at new diagnosis, from a patient treated with antithyroid drugs. The CDR3 DNA sequence: TGTGCCAGCAGCTTAGTACTAGCGGGTGCCAGAGATACGCAGTATTTT. This sequence encodes CASSLVLAGARDTQYF.